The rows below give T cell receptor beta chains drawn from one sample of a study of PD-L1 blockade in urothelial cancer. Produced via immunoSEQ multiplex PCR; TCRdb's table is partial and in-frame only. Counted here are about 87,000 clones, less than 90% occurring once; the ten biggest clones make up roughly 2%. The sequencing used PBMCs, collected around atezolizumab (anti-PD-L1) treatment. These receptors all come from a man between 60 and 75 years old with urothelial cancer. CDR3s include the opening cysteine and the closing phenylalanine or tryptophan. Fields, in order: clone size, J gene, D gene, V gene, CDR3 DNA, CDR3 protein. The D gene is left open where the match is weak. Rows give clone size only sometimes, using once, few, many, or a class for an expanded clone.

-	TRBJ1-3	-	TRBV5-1	TGCGCCAGCAGCTTGGGGAGATTCGGGGGAAGGTCTGGAAACACCATATATTTT	CASSLGRFGGRSGNTIYF
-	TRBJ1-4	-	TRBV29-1	TGCAGCGTTGTAGGGGCGCGGACTAATGAAAAACTGTTTTTT	CSVVGARTNEKLFF
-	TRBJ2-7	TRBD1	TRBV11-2	TGTGCCAGCAGCTTAGGTCAGGGGGCTCTCTACGAGCAGTACTTC	CASSLGQGALYEQYF
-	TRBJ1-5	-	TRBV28	TGTGCCAGTGAGGCGGGCAATCAGCCCCAGCATTTT	CASEAGNQPQHF
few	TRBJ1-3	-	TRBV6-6	TGTGCCAGCAGTTATTACTCTGGAAACACCATATATTTT	CASSYYSGNTIYF
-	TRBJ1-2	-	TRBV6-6	TGTGCCAGCAGCCCGACAGTCAACTATGGCTACACCTTC	CASSPTVNYGYTF
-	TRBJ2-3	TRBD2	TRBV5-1	TGCGCCAGCAGCTTGGTGGCTAGCGGGGGGGATACGCAGTATTTT	CASSLVASGGDTQYF
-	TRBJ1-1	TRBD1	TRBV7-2	TGTGCCAGCAGCTTAGCGGGCCAGGGGGGCACTGAAGCTTTCTTT	CASSLAGQGGTEAFF
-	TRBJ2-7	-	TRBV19	TGTGCCAGTAGCCCAACCGGGGAATCCTACGAGCAGTACTTC	CASSPTGESYEQYF
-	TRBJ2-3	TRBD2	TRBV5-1	TGCGCCAGCAGCCTGGGAGGGAGAATAGATACGCAGTATTTT	CASSLGGRIDTQYF
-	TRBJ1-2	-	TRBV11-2	TGTGCCAGCAGTTCCCAGGGCTATGGCTACACCTTC	CASSSQGYGYTF
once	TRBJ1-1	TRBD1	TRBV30	TGTGCACGCCTCGGGACAGGGAAAGCTTTCTTT	CARLGTGKAFF
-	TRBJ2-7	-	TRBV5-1	TGCGCCAGCAGCCCCGACTCGGGGGTGGACGAGCAGTACTTC	CASSPDSGVDEQYF
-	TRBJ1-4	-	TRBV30	TGTGCCTGGAGTCCCACAGGGTATAATGAAAAACTGTTTTTT	CAWSPTGYNEKLFF
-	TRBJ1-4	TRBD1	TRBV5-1	TGCGCCAGCAGCTTGGTTGGGACAGGGAGGGAAAAACTGTTTTTT	CASSLVGTGREKLFF
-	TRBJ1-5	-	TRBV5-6	TGTGCCAGCAGCTTGACAGGGAATCAGCCCCAGCATTTT	CASSLTGNQPQHF